The next 25 T cell receptor beta chains were all read from a single sample in a study of cytomegalovirus exposure and HLA in healthy donors. Produced via immunoSEQ multiplex PCR; TCRdb's table is partial and in-frame only. The sample contains 160,000 or so clones, around nine tenths of which appear only once. Source material: PBMCs. These receptors all stem from a woman in her twenties or thirties in good health and CMV-seronegative.

This rearrangement joins TRBV6-6 to TRBJ2-7; TRBD1 matches at 7 bases. Germline trimming cut 6 bases from V and 3 bases from J; bases unmatched to any gene: 8. CDR3 length: 14 amino acids. CDR1 is MNHNY and CDR2 is SVGAGI in the germline V gene (reference sequence). The CDR3 sequence: CASRSGTVFYEQYF. CDR3 coding DNA: TGTGCCAGCAGATCCGGGACAGTCTTCTACGAGCAGTACTTC.

This chain joins TRBV2 and TRBJ2-3, with unresolved D. The CDR3 contains 14 residues. The germline CDR1 and CDR2 sequences are SNHLY and FYNNEI. V lost 7 bases to trimming and J lost 4 bases, with 15 bases between them. The CDR3 DNA is TGTGCCAGCAAGAGGTCCCCCTCCGCAGATACGCAGTATTTT. As protein: CASKRSPSADTQYF.

This chain connects TRBV2 to TRBJ2-2; D is unclear. The CDR3 runs to 11 residues. V gave up 7 bases and J gave up 6 bases, with 6 bases separating them. Germline assignment: CDR1 SNHLY and CDR2 FYNNEI. The CDR3 protein is CASTVSGELFF. The CDR3 nucleotides read TGTGCCAGCACGGTTTCCGGGGAGCTGTTTTTT.

This rearrangement joins TRBV7-2 to TRBJ2-7; the match to TRBD2 covers 11 bases. The germline gives CDR1 SGHTA, CDR2 FQGNSA. The CDR3 runs to 15 residues. V shed 4 bases, J shed 0 bases, and the junction held 2 bases outside the gene matches. The CDR3 nucleotides are TGTGCCAGCAGCTCGACTAGCGGGGACTCCTACGAGCAGTACTTC. Translation gives CASSSTSGDSYEQYF.

This chain links TRBV7-6 with TRBJ2-1; no reliable D call. Between the trimmed V and J ends, which lost 2 bases and 5 bases, there was a span of 10 bases. Germline CDR1 and CDR2: SGHVS and FNYEAQ. There are 14 residues in the CDR3. CDR3 amino acids: CASSLRTVNNEQFF. The CDR3 DNA reads as TGTGCCAGCAGCTTACGCACAGTTAACAATGAGCAGTTCTTC.

The V and J genes are TRBV27 and TRBJ1-1; 7 bases fit TRBD1. Germline CDR1 and CDR2: MNHEY and SMNVEV (reference sequence). J gave up 4 bases and V 1 base, and 6 bases lay outside the gene matches. The CDR3 has 15 residues. The CDR3 DNA is TGTGCCAGCAGTTTATGGCTAGGGGGCATCACTGAAGCTTTCTTT. It specifies CASSLWLGGITEAFF.

This rearrangement joins TRBV20-1 to TRBJ2-1; 8 bases match TRBD1. Germline loops: CDR1 DFQATT, CDR2 SNEGSKA (reference sequence). After removal of 6 bases from V and 7 bases from J, the junction contained 2 bases not matched to a gene. This CDR3 is 11 amino acids long. The DNA of the CDR3 is TGCAGTGCAGACAGGGGTAATGAGCAGTTCTTC. Protein product: CSADRGNEQFF.

V usage is TRBV13 and J usage is TRBJ2-2; TRBD1 agrees at 9 bases. This CDR3 contains 15 residues. V was pared by 5 bases and J by 3 bases, with 4 bases of the junction left unmatched. Germline V gives CDR1 PRHDT, CDR2 FYEKMQ (reference sequence). CDR3 protein: CASSARDRDTGELFF. CDR3 DNA sequence: TGTGCCAGCAGCGCCCGGGACAGGGACACCGGGGAGCTGTTTTTT.

This clone occurred a few times. The rearrangement joins TRBV10-2 to TRBJ2-7; no clear D. The CDR3 has 13 residues. Trimming removed 3 bases at V and 6 bases at J, with 12 bases between. The germline CDR1 and CDR2 sequences are WSHSY and SAAADI. The CDR3 is CASSDRGPGEQYF. The CDR3 region has the DNA TGCGCCAGCAGTGATCGAGGTCCGGGCGAGCAGTACTTC.

V is TRBV11-2 and J is TRBJ2-3, with D possibly TRBD2 on 6 matching bases. Trimming removed 5 bases from V and 4 bases from J, with 22 bases in between. This CDR3 spans 17 amino acids. CDR1 and CDR2 (germline): SGHAT, FQNNGV. CDR3 protein: CASSPRFPGEVADTQYF. As DNA, the CDR3 is TGTGCCAGCAGCCCCAGGTTCCCGGGGGAGGTGGCAGATACGCAGTATTTT. Combining the CDR3 with reference TRBV11-2 and TRBJ2-3 gives the whole variable domain EAGVAQSPRYKIIEKRQSVAFWCNPISGHATLYWYQQILGQGPKLLIQFQNNGVVDDSQLPKDRFSAERLKGVDSTLKIQPAKLEDSAVYLCASSPRFPGEVADTQYFGPGTRLTVL.

The chain employs TRBV4-1 and TRBJ1-4; D gene unclear. CDR3 length: 16 residues. V lost 0 bases and J 0 bases, leaving 8 bases between the germline ends. CDR1 is MGHRA, CDR2 YSYEKL, per germline. The CDR3 region is CASSQEAVATNEKLFF. CDR3 in DNA: TGCGCCAGCAGCCAAGAGGCAGTTGCAACTAATGAAAAACTGTTTTTT.

J is TRBJ2-4 and V is TRBV4-1; 9 positions agree with TRBD2. The CDR3 loop spans 18 amino acids. The V segment lost 1 base and the J segment 5 bases; nucleotides outside the gene matches: 12. Germline-derived CDR1 and CDR2 are MGHRA and YSYEKL. The CDR3 nucleotides are TGCGCCAGCAGCCAAGGTGCGGGGGGGTACACCCAACAAAACATTCAGTACTTC. Residues: CASSQGAGGYTQQNIQYF.

J is TRBJ1-2 and V is TRBV6-1; 9 bases map to TRBD1. Losses at the gene ends were 5 bases for V and 8 bases for J; bases not matched to a gene: 9. The CDR3 is 14 residues long. Looked up from germline, CDR1 is MNHNS and CDR2 is SASEGT. CDR3 sequence reads: CASSSGQGQWGYTF. The DNA of the CDR3 is TGTGCCAGCAGTAGCGGACAGGGGCAGTGGGGCTACACCTTC.

The table lists this clone with a count of one. V usage is TRBV7-2 and J usage is TRBJ1-5, with TRBD1 identical over 10 bases. V lost 5 bases and J lost 4; bases outside the gene matches: 11. Germline V CDR1 and CDR2: SGHTA, FQGNSA. This CDR3 contains 17 residues. CDR3 DNA sequence: TGTGCCAGCAGCCACGACCGGGACAGGGGCCCTAATCAGCCCCAGCATTTT. Amino acid sequence: CASSHDRDRGPNQPQHF. The entire variable domain, with the rest obtained from reference TRBV7-2 and TRBJ1-5, is as follows: GAGVSQSPSNKVTEKGKDVELRCDPISGHTALYWYRQSLGQGLEFLIYFQGNSAPDKSGLPSDRFSAERTGGSVSTLTIQRTQQEDSAVYLCASSHDRDRGPNQPQHFGDGTRLSIL.

This rearrangement joins TRBV2 to TRBJ1-2, with D possibly matching TRBD1 (5 bases). Germline CDR1 SNHLY, CDR2 FYNNEI. The CDR3 is made up of 13 amino acids. Deletions cut 6 bases from V and 5 bases from J, with 13 bases between. CDR3 in DNA: TGTGCCAGCAGGGTAGGGGAGGGGTATGGCTACACCTTC. Amino acid sequence: CASRVGEGYGYTF.

The V gene is TRBV20-1, the J gene TRBJ1-1; TRBD1 matches at 8 bases. The CDR3 sequence is 11 residues long. Germline trimming cut 6 bases from V and 14 bases from J; bases unmatched to any gene: 11. Germline V gene sequence: CDR1 DFQATT, CDR2 SNEGSKA (reference sequence). CDR3 in amino acids: CSAGRQGRLFF. The CDR3 region has the DNA TGCAGTGCGGGCAGACAGGGGCGATTATTCTTT.

The chain links TRBV5-4 to TRBJ2-2; 9 positions agree with TRBD1. The ends lost 1 base at V and 0 bases at J; junction bases unmatched: 1. CDR1 and CDR2 (germline): SGHNT, YYREEE (reference sequence). CDR3 length: 16 residues. The CDR3 DNA follows: TGTGCCAGCAGCTTGAGGACAGGGGCGAACACCGGGGAGCTGTTTTTT. It translates to CASSLRTGANTGELFF.

The genes are TRBV5-6 and TRBJ1-2, with D possibly matching TRBD1 (6 bases). Germline lookup yields CDR1 SGHDT and CDR2 YYEEEE. The CDR3 spans 13 residues. V was clipped by 4 bases and J by 1 base, with 8 bases between them. The CDR3 nucleotides read TGTGCCAGCAGCCCGGACAGTAACTATGGCTACACCTTC. Translating it yields CASSPDSNYGYTF.

The chain couples TRBV6-1 to TRBJ2-7; 9 nucleotides line up with TRBD1. Germline CDR1 MNHNS, CDR2 SASEGT. The CDR3 runs to 13 residues. J was trimmed by 5 bases and V by 3 bases; bases with no gene match: 2. For the CDR3, the DNA is TGTGCCAGCAGTGATACAGGGGGCAACGAGCAGTACTTC. It codes for CASSDTGGNEQYF.

The V call is TRBV5-8, the J call TRBJ1-2; D not resolved. V dropped 1 base and J dropped 0 bases, with 13 bases sitting between them. This CDR3 is 16 amino acids long. Germline values: CDR1 SGHTS, CDR2 YDEGEE. CDR3 residues: CASSLLQVRANYGYTF. CDR3 bases: TGTGCCAGCAGCTTGCTCCAGGTCAGAGCTAACTATGGCTACACCTTC.

This chain joins TRBV19 and TRBJ1-1; D is undetermined. The CDR3 totals 14 residues. From germline, CDR1 is LNHDA and CDR2 SQIVND (reference sequence). V lost 1 base, J lost 0 bases, and 6 bases lay in between. CDR3 sequence (DNA): TGTGCCAGTAGTATAGGCGGGATGAACACTGAAGCTTTCTTT. Encoded protein: CASSIGGMNTEAFF.

This chain uses TRBV9 with TRBJ2-2, with 8 bases aligning to TRBD1. J lost 8 bases, V lost 3 bases, and 21 bases had no gene match. Germline assignment: CDR1 SGDLS and CDR2 YYNGEE. CDR3 length: 19 amino acids. The CDR3 protein is CASSGPQGASARRRGELFF. The CDR3 nucleotides read TGTGCCAGCAGCGGGCCCCAGGGGGCTAGCGCGAGAAGGAGGGGGGAGCTGTTTTTT.

The gene calls are TRBV27 and TRBJ1-1; D gene ambiguous. V was shortened by 3 bases and J by 0 bases, with 8 bases between the two germline ends. The V gene's germline CDR1 is MNHEY and CDR2 SMNVEV (reference sequence). The CDR3 sequence is 14 residues long. This CDR3 reads CASSFTELNTEAFF. The CDR3 bases are TGTGCCAGCAGTTTTACAGAACTGAACACTGAAGCTTTCTTT.

J is TRBJ2-7 and V is TRBV5-1; 10 bases map to TRBD1. V shed 3 bases, J shed 5 bases, and the junction held 8 bases outside the gene matches. The CDR3 spans 15 residues. CDR1 and CDR2 from the germline V gene are SGHRS and YFSETQ. Written as DNA, the CDR3 is TGCGCCAGCAGCTGGACCGGGACAGGGGACCACGAGCAGTACTTC. Encoded protein: CASSWTGTGDHEQYF.

In its sample, this clone was seen once. The chain recombines TRBV15 with TRBJ2-2; 7 bases are a match to TRBD1. The CDR3 extends over 17 amino acids. J was trimmed by 0 bases and V by 1 base; bases with no gene match: 5. Germline lookup yields CDR1 LNHNV and CDR2 YYDKDF (reference sequence). DNA for the CDR3: TGTGCCACCAGCAGAGGGACAGGCTCTTCGAACACCGGGGAGCTGTTTTTT. Encoded protein: CATSRGTGSSNTGELFF.